These T cell receptor beta chains were read from a single sample in a study of blood T cell repertoires in COVID-19. Profiling relied on immunoSEQ multiplex PCR, and the TCRdb table lists in-frame clones only, not all of them. The repertoire includes 450,000 or so clones, about 89% of them detected once, and roughly 1.6% sits in the top ten. Sequences were obtained from peripheral blood. The receptors were sampled from a middle-aged woman with COVID-19, enrolled during active disease. The CDR3 runs from the conserved cysteine through the conserved F or W.

V	J	CDR3
TRBV3-1/TRBV3-2	TRBJ1-5	CASSHRQGSNQPQHF
TRBV11-3	TRBJ2-3	CASSPTGLDTQYF
TRBV28	TRBJ1-1	CASWTGRDTEAFF
TRBV28	TRBJ2-7	CASSPSGQTITYEQYF
TRBV3-1/TRBV3-2	TRBJ1-5	CASSPSDSSSQPQHF
TRBV12-5	TRBJ2-7	CASGFGPGTEIYEQYF
TRBV25-1	TRBJ1-3	CASRPSSGNTIYF
TRBV29-1	TRBJ2-3	CSVERLAFPDTQYF
TRBV28	TRBJ1-1	CASIVGGWTEAFF
TRBV13	TRBJ1-1	CASSLALTEAFF
TRBV28	TRBJ1-2	CASSSPGQGEGYTF
TRBV20-1	TRBJ2-1	CSASRPGTGLTTSQFF
TRBV10-3	TRBJ1-1	CAAGLVNTEAFF
TRBV10-3	TRBJ1-5	CAISEEGTGLSQPQHF
TRBV28	TRBJ2-5	CASSFTSRGKETQYF
TRBV11-2	TRBJ1-5	CASSFGTGARAQHF
TRBV27	TRBJ2-1	CASSEQEGSNEQFF
TRBV14	TRBJ1-1	CASSQVWASEAFF
TRBV6-2/TRBV6-3	TRBJ1-5	CASSYSQGEGQPQHF
TRBV5-1	TRBJ1-2	CASSSGQAVFGYTF
TRBV7-9	TRBJ1-2	CASSLVISGDYTF
TRBV21-1	TRBJ2-6	CARWACGANVLTF
TRBV29-1	TRBJ1-4	CSVRPLMGDEKLFF
TRBV27	TRBJ1-2	CASSPADRVVRNYGYTF
TRBV28	TRBJ1-5	CASSSGQGRDGPQHF
TRBV27	TRBJ1-4	CASSLRGARPNEKLFF
TRBV3-1/TRBV3-2	TRBJ2-5	CASSQERTWRGQTQYF
TRBV7-9	TRBJ2-5	CASSYPGQEGTQYF
TRBV9	TRBJ2-2	CASSGGLAPNTGELFF
TRBV6-5	TRBJ2-2	CASSYSVATNTGELFF
TRBV24-1	TRBJ2-5	CATSDPTGGLQETQYF
TRBV5-1	TRBJ2-1	CASSPGLAGVKGQFF
TRBV12-3/TRBV12-4	TRBJ2-4	CASSPGGVNIQYF
TRBV12-3/TRBV12-4	TRBJ2-7	CASSYTQRLGQYF
TRBV19	TRBJ2-4	CASSIDGQGENIQYF
TRBV9	TRBJ1-3	CASGVGNTIYF
TRBV19	TRBJ2-1	CASSKLQGYEQFF
TRBV28	TRBJ1-5	CASSLPYQPQHF
TRBV7-8	TRBJ2-2	CASSFRAGAGELFF